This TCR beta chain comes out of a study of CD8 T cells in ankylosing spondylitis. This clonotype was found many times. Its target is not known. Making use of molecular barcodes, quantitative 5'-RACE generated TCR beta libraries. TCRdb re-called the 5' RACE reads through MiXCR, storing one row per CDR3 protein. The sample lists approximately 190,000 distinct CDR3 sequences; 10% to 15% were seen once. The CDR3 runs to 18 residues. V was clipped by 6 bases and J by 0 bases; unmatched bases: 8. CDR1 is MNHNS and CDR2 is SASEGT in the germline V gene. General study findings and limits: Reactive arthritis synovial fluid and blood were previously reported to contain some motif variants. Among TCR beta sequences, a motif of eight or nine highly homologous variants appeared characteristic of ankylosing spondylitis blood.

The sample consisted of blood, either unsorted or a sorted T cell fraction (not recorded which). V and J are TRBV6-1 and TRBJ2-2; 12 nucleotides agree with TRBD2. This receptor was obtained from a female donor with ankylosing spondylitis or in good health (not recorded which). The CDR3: CASRLLAGGHSNTGELFF. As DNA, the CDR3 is TGTGCCAGCAGACTACTAGCGGGAGGCCACTCGAACACCGGGGAGCTGTTTTTT.